This T cell receptor beta chain was captured by sequencing in a study of T cell changes during pregnancy in multiple sclerosis. V gave up 5 bases and J gave up 0 bases, with 17 bases separating them. CDR1 and CDR2 from the germline V gene are MDHEN and SYDVKM. The CDR3 has 16 residues. TCRdb keeps only in-frame clones here, not all; method: immunoSEQ multiplex PCR. This sample yields 70,000 to 95,000 clones, of which approximately 93% are seen a single time; roughly 1.7% belongs to the top ten. The specimen was peripheral blood, collected after pregnancy. The clonotype comes from a female donor in good health, enrolled as a control in a pregnancy study. J is TRBJ2-7 and V is TRBV28, with D possibly TRBD2 on 5 matching bases. In DNA form, the CDR3 reads TGTGCCAGCAGTGATCCCCGGGAAACTTTCTCCTACGAGCAGTACTTC. Translating gives CASSDPRETFSYEQYF.